These 22 T cell receptor beta chains were sequenced from one sample in a study of cytomegalovirus exposure and HLA in healthy donors. Primers for the PCR totalled 60 Vbeta and 13 Jbeta. TCRdb's copy holds only in-frame clones and misses some; the assay was immunoSEQ multiplex PCR. Of about 190,000 clones listed, more than 65% are singletons. The specimen was PBMCs. The receptor set was obtained from a man in his fifties in good health and CMV-seronegative.

This sequence joins TRBV10-3 and TRBJ1-6, with TRBD1 matching over 10 bases. Germline-derived CDR1 and CDR2 are ENHRY and SYGVKD. V shed 0 bases and J 7 bases; nucleotides not matched to a gene: 6. This CDR3 region has 17 residues. The CDR3 loop reads CAISESLPGQGNSPLHF. The CDR3 DNA sequence: TGTGCCATCAGTGAGTCTTTGCCGGGACAGGGGAATTCACCCCTCCACTTT.

V is TRBV11-2 and J is TRBJ1-6; D is ambiguous. Trimming removed 6 bases from V and 4 bases from J, with 10 bases in between. From germline, CDR1 is SGHAT and CDR2 FQNNGV. CDR3 length: 14 amino acids. This CDR3 is CASRNGRYNSPLHF. CDR3 nucleotides: TGTGCCAGCAGAAACGGCAGGTATAATTCACCCCTCCACTTT.

The chain joins TRBV15 to TRBJ1-4; no firm D call. Germline-derived CDR1 and CDR2 are LNHNV and YYDKDF (reference sequence). The CDR3 runs 13 residues. Trimming took 7 bases from V and 8 from J, leaving 14 bases between them. The CDR3 protein is CATTRRAREKLFF. CDR3 sequence (DNA): TGTGCCACCACCCGGAGGGCTCGGGAAAAACTGTTTTTT. The whole variable domain, filled in from reference TRBV15 and TRBJ1-4, reads DAMVIQNPRYQVTQFGKPVTLSCSQTLNHNVMYWYQQKSSQAPKLLFHYYDKDFNNEADTPDNFQSRRPNTSFCFLDIRSPGLGDTAMYLCATTRRAREKLFFGSGTQLSVL.

This chain joins TRBV19 and TRBJ1-1; perhaps TRBD1 as D (6 bases). This CDR3 contains 15 residues. The V gene lost 4 bases and the J gene lost 0 bases, with 12 bases spanning the gap. CDR1 is LNHDA, CDR2 SQIVND, per germline (reference sequence). The DNA for the CDR3 is TGTGCCAGTAGTACATCGACAGGCCTGAACACTGAAGCTTTCTTT. Protein product: CASSTSTGLNTEAFF. Drawing the rest from reference TRBV19 and TRBJ1-1, the complete variable domain is DGGITQSPKYLFRKEGQNVTLSCEQNLNHDAMYWYRQDPGQGLRLIYYSQIVNDFQKGDIAEGYSVSREKKESFPLTVTSAQKNPTAFYLCASSTSTGLNTEAFFGQGTRLTVV.

CDR3 sequence reads: CASSLQGFATNEKLFF. The CDR3 region has the DNA TGTGCCAGCAGTTTACAGGGTTTTGCAACTAATGAAAAACTGTTTTTT. The chain uses TRBV7-2 and TRBJ1-4, with D possibly matching TRBD1 (6 bases). The germline V gene encodes CDR1 SGHTA and CDR2 FQGNSA. This CDR3 comprises 16 residues. Trimming left V 6 bases short and J 0 bases short, with 14 bases between.

DNA of the CDR3: TGCGCCAGCAGCAAGACAGTACCCCCCGGGGAGCTGTTTTTT. It is translated as CASSKTVPPGELFF. This sequence joins TRBV5-1 and TRBJ2-2; D may be TRBD1 (5 bases). The CDR3 is 14 amino acids. Germline CDR1 SGHRS, CDR2 YFSETQ. Trimming removed 4 bases from V and 6 bases from J, with 13 bases in between.

The gene calls are TRBV5-6 and TRBJ2-7; 8 nucleotides align to TRBD1. The junction had 11 bases not matched to a gene; V was cut back by 4 bases and J by 2 bases. Looked up from germline, CDR1 is SGHDT and CDR2 is YYEEEE. The CDR3 contains 16 residues. The CDR3 loop reads CASSGPDRVDPYEQYF. DNA of the CDR3: TGTGCCAGCAGCGGCCCGGACAGGGTCGATCCCTACGAGCAGTACTTC.

A single count supports this clone. This chain joins TRBV9 and TRBJ1-3; 7 bases match TRBD1. The CDR3 has 16 residues. Germline V gene sequence: CDR1 SGDLS, CDR2 YYNGEE. V was pared by 2 bases and J by 0 bases, with 5 bases of the junction left unmatched. CDR3 DNA sequence: TGTGCCAGCAGCGTGGACAGGAGAGGCTCTGGAAACACCATATATTTT. Encoded protein: CASSVDRRGSGNTIYF.

The CDR3 DNA reads as TGTGCCAGTAGTCAGACAGGGTCTTCGGGCACAGATACGCAGTATTTT. This codes for CASSQTGSSGTDTQYF. The chain is built from TRBV19 and TRBJ2-3, with 7 bases identical to TRBD1. CDR1 and CDR2 (germline): LNHDA, SQIVND (reference sequence). CDR3 length: 16 residues. V lost 5 bases to trimming and J lost 1 base; unmatched junction nucleotides: 9.

V gene TRBV2 combines with J gene TRBJ1-2, with TRBD1 matching 9 bases. Unmatched junction bases numbered 4, after V lost 5 bases and J lost 3 bases. CDR1 is SNHLY and CDR2 is FYNNEI in the germline V gene. This CDR3 comprises 14 residues. The CDR3 here is CASSLQGADYGYTF. DNA for the CDR3: TGTGCCAGCAGTCTACAGGGGGCAGACTATGGCTACACCTTC.

The rearrangement links TRBV2 to TRBJ1-1; the D is unclear. CDR1 and CDR2 (germline): SNHLY, FYNNEI. Trimming left V 6 bases short and J 3 bases short, with 14 bases between. The CDR3 extends over 14 amino acids. The CDR3 DNA sequence: TGTGCCAGCAGCCATTCGGGTCGGGACACTGAAGCTTTCTTT. Its protein product is CASSHSGRDTEAFF.

This sequence joins TRBV5-1 and TRBJ2-1, with TRBD1 matching over 9 bases. With 2 bases clipped from V and 8 bases from J, the junction kept 5 bases outside the gene matches. The CDR3 runs to 14 residues. Germline V gene lookup returns CDR1 SGHRS and CDR2 YFSETQ. CDR3: CASSLDRGGDEQFF. The CDR3 coding sequence is TGCGCCAGCAGCTTAGACAGGGGGGGAGATGAGCAGTTCTTC.

Note on this clone: Other DNA sequences in the sample encode the same CDR3. The V and J genes are TRBV18 and TRBJ2-5; the D gene is possibly TRBD1 (6 bases). The CDR3 is made up of 13 amino acids. The germline V gene encodes CDR1 KGHSH and CDR2 LQKENI. The V end was cut by 3 bases, the J end by 2 bases, with 7 bases between. CDR3 loop: CASSPRGQETQYF. In DNA form, the CDR3 reads TGTGCCAGCTCACCGAGGGGGCAAGAGACCCAGTACTTC.

The rearrangement links TRBV5-4 to TRBJ2-3; D call uncertain. The CDR3 totals 15 residues. The germline gives CDR1 SGHNT, CDR2 YYREEE (reference sequence). Trimming stripped 0 bases from V and 2 bases from J, with 10 bases between. The CDR3 here is CASSLDGQSTDTQYF. The CDR3 coding sequence is TGTGCCAGCAGCTTGGATGGGCAGTCCACAGATACGCAGTATTTT.

This chain joins TRBV15 and TRBJ1-6, with D tentatively TRBD1 (6 bases). Trimming removed 7 bases from V and 7 bases from J, with 17 bases in between. Germline lookup yields CDR1 LNHNV and CDR2 YYDKDF (reference sequence). The CDR3 covers 15 residues. CDR3: CATKLTGPPNSPLHF. The CDR3 region has the DNA TGTGCCACCAAACTAACAGGGCCCCCAAATTCACCCCTCCACTTT. The whole variable domain, remainder taken from reference TRBV15 and TRBJ1-6, is DAMVIQNPRYQVTQFGKPVTLSCSQTLNHNVMYWYQQKSSQAPKLLFHYYDKDFNNEADTPDNFQSRRPNTSFCFLDIRSPGLGDTAMYLCATKLTGPPNSPLHFGNGTRLTVT.

The chain couples TRBV15 to TRBJ2-7, with D possibly matching TRBD2 (5 bases). The germline V gene has CDR1 LNHNV and CDR2 YYDKDF (reference sequence). Trimming took off 7 bases at V and 0 bases at J, with 16 bases between the two ends. This CDR3 contains 15 residues. For the CDR3, the DNA is TGTGCCACCACACCCAGAGAGGGTTTCTCCTACGAGCAGTACTTC. This encodes CATTPREGFSYEQYF.

This clone is a singleton in its sample. The chain is built from TRBV9 and TRBJ2-2; D perhaps matches TRBD1 (5 bases). CDR1 and CDR2 from the germline V gene are SGDLS and YYNGEE. V lost 5 bases and J lost 3, with 11 bases in between. This CDR3 comprises 14 residues. This CDR3 reads CASSVRGDTGELFF. In nucleotides, the CDR3 is TGTGCCAGCAGTGTTAGGGGTGACACCGGGGAGCTGTTTTTT.

Of note for this clone: The junction differs from germline at one of its ends, possibly a read error. The chain carries TRBV7-9 and TRBJ1-4; no clear D. The CDR3 runs 15 residues. Germline V gives CDR1 SEHNR, CDR2 FQNEAQ (reference sequence). CDR3 loop: CSSSLGAKSGEKLFF. CDR3 in DNA: TGTTCCAGCAGCTTAGGAGCCAAGTCGGGTGAAAAACTGTTTTTT.

The gene calls are TRBV2 and TRBJ1-5, with 7 bases aligning to TRBD1. This CDR3 contains 14 residues. The V gene's germline CDR1 is SNHLY and CDR2 FYNNEI. V dropped 6 bases and J dropped 7; count of bases not matched to a gene: 9. CDR3 sequence: CASSPRQGQQPQHF. The CDR3 DNA reads as TGTGCCAGCAGCCCCAGACAGGGCCAGCAGCCCCAGCATTTT.

This chain uses TRBV4-3 with TRBJ2-7, with D uncertain. Looked up from germline, CDR1 is LGHNA and CDR2 is YSLEER. Trimming removed 0 bases from V and 0 bases from J, with 12 bases in between. CDR3 length: 16 residues. CDR3 coding DNA: TGCGCCAGCAGCCAAGACACCACAGATACCTCCTACGAGCAGTACTTC. Translating gives CASSQDTTDTSYEQYF.

The gene calls are TRBV18 and TRBJ1-4; D call uncertain. Germline lookup yields CDR1 KGHSH and CDR2 LQKENI. The V end was cut by 2 bases, the J end by 6 bases, with 7 bases between. There are 13 residues in the CDR3. CDR3 sequence: CASSPGEDEKLFF. For the CDR3, the DNA is TGTGCCAGCTCACCAGGAGAAGATGAAAAACTGTTTTTT. The whole variable domain, filled in from reference TRBV18 and TRBJ1-4, reads NAGVMQNPRHLVRRRGQEARLRCSPMKGHSHVYWYRQLPEEGLKFMVYLQKENIIDESGMPKERFSAEFPKEGPSILRIQQVVRGDSAAYFCASSPGEDEKLFFGSGTQLSVL.

The rearrangement joins TRBV19 to TRBJ2-1, with TRBD2 as a possible D gene (6 bases). V lost 10 bases and J 0 bases, leaving 10 bases between the germline ends. Germline assignment: CDR1 LNHDA and CDR2 SQIVND (reference sequence). The length of the CDR3 is 13 residues. The CDR3 sequence: CATSGLSYNEQFF. Here the CDR3 DNA reads TGTGCCACCAGCGGGCTCTCCTACAATGAGCAGTTCTTC.